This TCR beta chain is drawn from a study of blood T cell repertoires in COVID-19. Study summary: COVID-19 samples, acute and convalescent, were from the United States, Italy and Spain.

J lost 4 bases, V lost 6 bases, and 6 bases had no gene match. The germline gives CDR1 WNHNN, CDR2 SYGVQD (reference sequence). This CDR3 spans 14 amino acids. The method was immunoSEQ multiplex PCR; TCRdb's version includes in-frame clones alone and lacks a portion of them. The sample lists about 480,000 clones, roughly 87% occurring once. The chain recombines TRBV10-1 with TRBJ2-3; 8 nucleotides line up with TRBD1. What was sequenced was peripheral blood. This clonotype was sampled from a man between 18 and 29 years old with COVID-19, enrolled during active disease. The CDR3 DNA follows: TGCGCCAGCAGCCGAGACAGGGGTCCAGATACGCAGTATTTT. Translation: CASSRDRGPDTQYF.